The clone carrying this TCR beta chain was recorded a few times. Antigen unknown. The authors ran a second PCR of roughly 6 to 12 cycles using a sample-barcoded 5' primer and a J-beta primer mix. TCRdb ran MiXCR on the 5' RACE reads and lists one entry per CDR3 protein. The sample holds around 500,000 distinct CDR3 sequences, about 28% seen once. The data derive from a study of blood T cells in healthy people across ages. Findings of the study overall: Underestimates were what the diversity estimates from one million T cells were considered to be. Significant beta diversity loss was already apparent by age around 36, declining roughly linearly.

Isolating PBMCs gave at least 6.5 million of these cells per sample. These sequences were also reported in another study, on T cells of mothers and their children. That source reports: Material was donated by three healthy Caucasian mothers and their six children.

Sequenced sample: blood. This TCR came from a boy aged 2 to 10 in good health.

CDR3 loop: CSVEGLAGENEQFF. The CDR3 coding sequence is TGCAGCGTTGAAGGGCTAGCGGGAGAGAATGAGCAGTTCTTC. This chain joins TRBV29-1 and TRBJ2-7, with 10 bases matching TRBD2. The assigned J gene may be wrong: the sequence end matches TRBJ2-1 better. The CDR3 is 14 amino acids. CDR1 is SQVTM and CDR2 is ANQGSEA in the germline V gene.